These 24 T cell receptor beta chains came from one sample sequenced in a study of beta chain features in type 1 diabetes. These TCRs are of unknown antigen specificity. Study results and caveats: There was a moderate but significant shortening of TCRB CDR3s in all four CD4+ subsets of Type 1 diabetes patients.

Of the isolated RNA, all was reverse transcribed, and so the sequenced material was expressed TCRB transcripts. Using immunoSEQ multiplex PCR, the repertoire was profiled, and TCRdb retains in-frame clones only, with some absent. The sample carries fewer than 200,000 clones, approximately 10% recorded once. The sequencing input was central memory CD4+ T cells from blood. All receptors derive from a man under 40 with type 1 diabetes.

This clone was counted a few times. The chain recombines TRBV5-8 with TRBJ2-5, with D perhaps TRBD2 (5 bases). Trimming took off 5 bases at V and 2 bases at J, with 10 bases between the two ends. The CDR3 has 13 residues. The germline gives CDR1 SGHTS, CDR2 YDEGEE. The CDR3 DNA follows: TGTGCCAGCAGTGGAAGCGGTCAAGAGACCCAGTACTTC. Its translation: CASSGSGQETQYF.

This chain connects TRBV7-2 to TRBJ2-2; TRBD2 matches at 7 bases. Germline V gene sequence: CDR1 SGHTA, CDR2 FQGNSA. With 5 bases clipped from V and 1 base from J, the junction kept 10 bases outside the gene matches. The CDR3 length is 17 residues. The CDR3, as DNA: TGTGCCAGCAGCCAGCGGTGGAGCGGGGTGAACACCGGGGAGCTGTTTTTT. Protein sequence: CASSQRWSGVNTGELFF.

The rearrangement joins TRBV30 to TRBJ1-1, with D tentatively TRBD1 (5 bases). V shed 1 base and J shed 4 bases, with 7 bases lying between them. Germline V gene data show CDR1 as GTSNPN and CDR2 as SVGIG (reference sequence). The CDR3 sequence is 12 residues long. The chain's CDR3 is CAWSEGVTEAFF. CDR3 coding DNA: TGTGCCTGGAGTGAAGGGGTCACTGAAGCTTTCTTT.

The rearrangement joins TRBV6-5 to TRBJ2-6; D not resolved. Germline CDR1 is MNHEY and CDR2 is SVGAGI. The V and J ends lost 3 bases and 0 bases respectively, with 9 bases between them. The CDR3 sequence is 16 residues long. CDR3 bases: TGTGCCAGCAGTTATGAGGCCCTCTCTGGGGCCAACGTCCTGACTTTC. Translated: CASSYEALSGANVLTF.

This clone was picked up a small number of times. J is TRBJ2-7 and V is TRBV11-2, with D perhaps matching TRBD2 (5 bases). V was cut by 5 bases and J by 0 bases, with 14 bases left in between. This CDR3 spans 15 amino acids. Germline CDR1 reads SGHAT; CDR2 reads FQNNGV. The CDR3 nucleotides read TGTGCCAGCAGCGCAGAGCGGCTCAGCTCCTACGAGCAGTACTTC. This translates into CASSAERLSSYEQYF.

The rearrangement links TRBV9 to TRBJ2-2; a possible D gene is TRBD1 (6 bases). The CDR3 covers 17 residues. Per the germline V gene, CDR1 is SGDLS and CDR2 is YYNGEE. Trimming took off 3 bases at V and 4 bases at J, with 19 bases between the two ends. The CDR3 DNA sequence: TGTGCCAGCAGCGGAAAACTTGGGACATACAGCACCGGGGAGCTGTTTTTT. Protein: CASSGKLGTYSTGELFF.

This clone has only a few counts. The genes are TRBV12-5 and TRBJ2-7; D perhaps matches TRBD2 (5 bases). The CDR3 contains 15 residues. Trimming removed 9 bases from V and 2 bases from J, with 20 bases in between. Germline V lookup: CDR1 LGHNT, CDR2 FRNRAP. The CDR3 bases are TGTGCTAGCAGTAAAATTCCCGCGGGTCCCTACGAGCAGTACTTC. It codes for CASSKIPAGPYEQYF.

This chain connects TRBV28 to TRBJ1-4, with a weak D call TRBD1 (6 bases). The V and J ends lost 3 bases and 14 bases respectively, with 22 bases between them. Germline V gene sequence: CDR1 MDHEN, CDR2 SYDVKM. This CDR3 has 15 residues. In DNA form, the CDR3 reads TGTGCCAGCAGTTTGATCGGGACACCCTCCGTAGGGCTGTTTTTT. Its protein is CASSLIGTPSVGLFF.

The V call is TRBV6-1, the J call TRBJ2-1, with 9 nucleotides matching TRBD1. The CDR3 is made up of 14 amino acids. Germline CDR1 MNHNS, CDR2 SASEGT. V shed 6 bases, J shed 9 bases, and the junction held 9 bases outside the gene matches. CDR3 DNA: TGTGCCAGCAGCGAACAGACAGGGGGGGGTGAGCAGTTCTTC. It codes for CASSEQTGGGEQFF.

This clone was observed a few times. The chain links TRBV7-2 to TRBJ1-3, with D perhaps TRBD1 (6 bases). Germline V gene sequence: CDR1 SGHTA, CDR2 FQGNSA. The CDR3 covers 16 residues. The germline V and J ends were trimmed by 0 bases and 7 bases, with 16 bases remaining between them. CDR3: CASSLAWRSRGNTIYF. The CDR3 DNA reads TGTGCCAGCAGCTTAGCATGGAGGTCCAGGGGTAACACCATATATTTT.

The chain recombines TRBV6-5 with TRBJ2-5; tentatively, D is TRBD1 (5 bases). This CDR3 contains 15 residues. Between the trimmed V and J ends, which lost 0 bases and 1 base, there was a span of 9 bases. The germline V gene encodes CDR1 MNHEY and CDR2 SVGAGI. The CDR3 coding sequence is TGTGCCAGCAGTTACTCGCCAGGGTTCCAAGAGACCCAGTACTTC. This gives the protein CASSYSPGFQETQYF.

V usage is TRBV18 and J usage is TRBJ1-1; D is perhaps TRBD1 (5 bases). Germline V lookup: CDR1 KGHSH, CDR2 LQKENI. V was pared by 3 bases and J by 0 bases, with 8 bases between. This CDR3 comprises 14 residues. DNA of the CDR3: TGTGCCAGCTCACCGACGGGGGTGAACACTGAAGCTTTCTTT. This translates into CASSPTGVNTEAFF.

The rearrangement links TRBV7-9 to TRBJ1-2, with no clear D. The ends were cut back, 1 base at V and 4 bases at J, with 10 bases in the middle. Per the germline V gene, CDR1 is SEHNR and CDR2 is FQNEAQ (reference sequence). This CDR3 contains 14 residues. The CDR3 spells CASSLVADSYGYTF. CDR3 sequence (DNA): TGTGCCAGCAGCTTAGTTGCCGACTCCTATGGCTACACCTTC.

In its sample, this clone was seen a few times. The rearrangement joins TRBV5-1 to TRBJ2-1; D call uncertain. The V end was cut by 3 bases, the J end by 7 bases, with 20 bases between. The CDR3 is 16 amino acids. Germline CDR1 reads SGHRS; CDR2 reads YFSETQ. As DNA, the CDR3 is TGCGCCAGCAGCTCTCTTGCGGTTCGTTCGAGTAATGAGCAGTTCTTC. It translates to CASSSLAVRSSNEQFF.

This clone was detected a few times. The CDR3, as DNA: TGTGCCAGCAGACGGTTTCGGGCTAATGAAAAACTGTTTTTT. Translation: CASRRFRANEKLFF. This chain joins TRBV28 and TRBJ1-4; no clear D gene. This CDR3 region has 14 residues. The V end was cut by 6 bases, the J end by 3 bases, with 11 bases between. Germline CDR1 MDHEN, CDR2 SYDVKM.

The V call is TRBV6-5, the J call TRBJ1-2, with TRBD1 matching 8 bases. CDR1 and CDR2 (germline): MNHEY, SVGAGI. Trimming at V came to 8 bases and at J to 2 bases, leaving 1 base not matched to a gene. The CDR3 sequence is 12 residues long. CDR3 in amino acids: CASYRGNYGYTF. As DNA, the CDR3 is TGTGCCAGCTACAGGGGGAACTATGGCTACACCTTC.

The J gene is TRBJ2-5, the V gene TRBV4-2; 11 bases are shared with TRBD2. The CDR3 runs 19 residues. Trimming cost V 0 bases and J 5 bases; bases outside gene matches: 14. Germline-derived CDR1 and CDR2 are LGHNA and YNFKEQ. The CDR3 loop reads CASSQDRRGTSGPWETQYF. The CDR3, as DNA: TGTGCCAGCAGCCAAGATCGGAGGGGGACTAGCGGTCCGTGGGAGACCCAGTACTTC.

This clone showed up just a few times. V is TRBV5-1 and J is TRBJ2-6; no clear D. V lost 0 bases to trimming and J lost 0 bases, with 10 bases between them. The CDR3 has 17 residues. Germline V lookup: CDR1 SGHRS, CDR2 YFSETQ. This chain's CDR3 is CASSLGQTDSGANVLTF. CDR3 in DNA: TGCGCCAGCAGCTTGGGACAAACCGACTCTGGGGCCAACGTCCTGACTTTC.

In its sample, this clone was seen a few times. CDR3 sequence reads: CASSPHSDQPQHF. For the CDR3, the DNA is TGTGCCAGCTCACCCCACAGTGACCAGCCCCAGCATTTT. The rearrangement uses TRBV18 and TRBJ1-5, with D hard to call. The germline V gene encodes CDR1 KGHSH and CDR2 LQKENI. The CDR3 totals 13 residues. The ends were cut back, 3 bases at V and 7 bases at J, with 10 bases in the middle.

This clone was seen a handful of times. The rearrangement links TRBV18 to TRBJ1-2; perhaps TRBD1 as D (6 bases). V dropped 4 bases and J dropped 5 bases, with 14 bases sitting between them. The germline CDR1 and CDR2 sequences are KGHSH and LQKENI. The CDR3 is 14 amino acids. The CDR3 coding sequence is TGTGCCAGCTCACGCGAAACAGGGCCATATGGCTACACCTTC. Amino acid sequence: CASSRETGPYGYTF.

This chain's CDR3 is CAVTDSYEQYF. The CDR3 DNA sequence: TGTGCCGTGACAGACTCCTACGAGCAGTACTTC. The chain uses TRBV6-6 and TRBJ2-7; D possibly corresponds to TRBD1 (5 bases). Germline V lookup: CDR1 MNHNY, CDR2 SVGAGI (reference sequence). This CDR3 is 11 amino acids long. Trimming cost V 11 bases and J 0 bases, with 8 bases left between them.

For the CDR3, the DNA is TGTGCCAGCAGCCTGGAGGCAAAATCACATCAGCCCCAGCATTTT. This translates into CASSLEAKSHQPQHF. This chain links TRBV2 with TRBJ1-5; D gene uncertain. The V and J ends lost 6 bases and 5 bases respectively, with 17 bases between them. CDR3 length: 15 amino acids. Germline V gene lookup returns CDR1 SNHLY and CDR2 FYNNEI.

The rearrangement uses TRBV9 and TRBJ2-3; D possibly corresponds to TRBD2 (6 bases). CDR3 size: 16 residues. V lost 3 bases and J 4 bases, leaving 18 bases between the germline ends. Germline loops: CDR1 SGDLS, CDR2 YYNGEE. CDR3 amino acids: CASSAMEGRGADTQYF. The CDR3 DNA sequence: TGTGCCAGCAGCGCTATGGAGGGTCGAGGGGCAGATACGCAGTATTTT.

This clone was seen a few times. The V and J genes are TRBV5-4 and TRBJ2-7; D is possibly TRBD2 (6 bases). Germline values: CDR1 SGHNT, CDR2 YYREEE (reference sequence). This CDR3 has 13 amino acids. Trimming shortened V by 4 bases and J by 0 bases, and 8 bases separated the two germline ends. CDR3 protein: CASSRDFSYEQYF. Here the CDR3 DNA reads TGTGCCAGCAGCAGGGACTTCTCCTACGAGCAGTACTTC. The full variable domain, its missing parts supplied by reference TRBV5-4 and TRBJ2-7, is ETGVTQSPTHLIKTRGQQVTLRCSSQSGHNTVSWYQQALGQGPQFIFQYYREEENGRGNFPPRFSGLQFPNYSSELNVNALELDDSALYLCASSRDFSYEQYFGPGTRLTVT.